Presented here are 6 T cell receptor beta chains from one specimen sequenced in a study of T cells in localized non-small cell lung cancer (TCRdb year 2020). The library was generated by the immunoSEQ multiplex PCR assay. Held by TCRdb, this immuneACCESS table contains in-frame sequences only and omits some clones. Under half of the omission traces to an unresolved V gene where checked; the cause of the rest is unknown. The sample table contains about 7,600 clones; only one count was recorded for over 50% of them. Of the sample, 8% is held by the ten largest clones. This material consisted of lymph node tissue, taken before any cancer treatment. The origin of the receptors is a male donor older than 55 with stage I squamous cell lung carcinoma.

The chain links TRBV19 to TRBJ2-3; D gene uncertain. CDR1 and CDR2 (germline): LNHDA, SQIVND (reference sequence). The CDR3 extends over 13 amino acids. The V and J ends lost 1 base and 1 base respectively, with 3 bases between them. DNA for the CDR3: TGTGCCAGTAGTATAGGACGCACAGATACGCAGTATTTT. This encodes CASSIGRTDTQYF.

For the CDR3, the DNA is TGCAGCGTCATTAGCGGGATCACAGATACGCAGTATTTT. It yields the protein CSVISGITDTQYF. The chain employs TRBV29-1 and TRBJ2-3, with TRBD2 matching 8 bases. This CDR3 has 13 amino acids. CDR1 and CDR2 from the germline V gene are SQVTM and ANQGSEA. With V trimmed by 6 bases and J by 2 bases, 4 bases remained unmatched.

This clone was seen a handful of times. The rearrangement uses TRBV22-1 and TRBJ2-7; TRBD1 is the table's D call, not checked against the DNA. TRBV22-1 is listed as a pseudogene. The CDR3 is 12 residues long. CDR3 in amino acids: CASSTGAYEQYF. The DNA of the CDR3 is TGTGCCAGCAGTACAGGTGCCTACGAGCAGTACTTC.

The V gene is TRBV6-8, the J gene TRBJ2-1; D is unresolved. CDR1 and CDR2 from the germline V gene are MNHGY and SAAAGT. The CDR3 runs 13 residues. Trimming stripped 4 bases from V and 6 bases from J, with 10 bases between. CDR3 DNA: TGTGCCAGCAGTTCGGCTAGTTCCAATGAGCAGTTCTTC. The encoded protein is CASSSASSNEQFF.

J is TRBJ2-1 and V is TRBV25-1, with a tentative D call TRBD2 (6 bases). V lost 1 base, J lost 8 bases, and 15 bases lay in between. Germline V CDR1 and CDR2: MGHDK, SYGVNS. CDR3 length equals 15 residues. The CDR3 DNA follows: TGTGCCAGCAGTGAATCCAGAGGACTACGCGATGAGCAGTTCTTC. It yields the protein CASSESRGLRDEQFF.

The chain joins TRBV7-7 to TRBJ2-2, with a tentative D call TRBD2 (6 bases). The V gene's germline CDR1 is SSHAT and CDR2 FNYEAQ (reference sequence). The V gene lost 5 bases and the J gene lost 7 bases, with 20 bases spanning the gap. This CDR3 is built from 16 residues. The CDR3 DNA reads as TGTGCCAGCAGCGTGAGGAGGGCCGGTTTGGACGGGGAGCTGTTTTTT. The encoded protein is CASSVRRAGLDGELFF.